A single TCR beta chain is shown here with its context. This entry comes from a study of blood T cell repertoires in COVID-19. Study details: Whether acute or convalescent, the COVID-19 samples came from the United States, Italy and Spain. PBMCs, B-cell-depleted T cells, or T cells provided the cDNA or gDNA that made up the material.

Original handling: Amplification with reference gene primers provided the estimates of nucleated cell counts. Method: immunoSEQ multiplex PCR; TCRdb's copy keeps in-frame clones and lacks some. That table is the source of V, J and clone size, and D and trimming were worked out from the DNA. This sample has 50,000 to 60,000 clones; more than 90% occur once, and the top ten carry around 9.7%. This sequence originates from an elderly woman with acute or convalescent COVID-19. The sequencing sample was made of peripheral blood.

The DNA of the CDR3 is TGTGCCAGCAGCCCCCAGCCCGGGCTAGCGGGAGCCCGGCTGTTTTTT. Residues: CASSPQPGLAGARLFF. The chain is built from TRBV4-2 and TRBJ2-2; 10 positions agree with TRBD2. This CDR3 is 16 amino acids long. V shed 4 bases and J 13 bases; nucleotides not matched to a gene: 15. Germline V gives CDR1 LGHNA, CDR2 YNFKEQ.